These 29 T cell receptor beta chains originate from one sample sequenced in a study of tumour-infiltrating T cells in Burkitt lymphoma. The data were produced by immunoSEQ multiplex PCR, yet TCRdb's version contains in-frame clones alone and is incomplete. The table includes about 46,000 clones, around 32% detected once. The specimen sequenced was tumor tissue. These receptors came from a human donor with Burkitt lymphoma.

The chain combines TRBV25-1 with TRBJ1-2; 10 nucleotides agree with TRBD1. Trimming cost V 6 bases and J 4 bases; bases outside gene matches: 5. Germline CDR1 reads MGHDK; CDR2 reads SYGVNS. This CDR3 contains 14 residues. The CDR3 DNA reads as TGTGCCAGCAGCGTGGGACAGGGGATCTATGGCTACACCTTC. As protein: CASSVGQGIYGYTF.

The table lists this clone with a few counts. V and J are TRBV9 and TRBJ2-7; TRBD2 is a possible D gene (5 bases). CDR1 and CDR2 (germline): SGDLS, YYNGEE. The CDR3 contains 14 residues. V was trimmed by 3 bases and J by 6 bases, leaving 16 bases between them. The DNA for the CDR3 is TGTGCCAGCAGCGCCGGGATGCTAAGCGGCGAGCAGTACTTC. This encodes CASSAGMLSGEQYF.

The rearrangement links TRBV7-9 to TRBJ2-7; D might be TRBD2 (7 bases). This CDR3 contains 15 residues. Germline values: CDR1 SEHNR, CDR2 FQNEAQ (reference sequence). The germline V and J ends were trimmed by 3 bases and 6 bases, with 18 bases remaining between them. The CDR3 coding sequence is TGTGCCAGCAGCTTGGGGGGGCTCCTCGGGGGCGAGCAGTACTTC. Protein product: CASSLGGLLGGEQYF.

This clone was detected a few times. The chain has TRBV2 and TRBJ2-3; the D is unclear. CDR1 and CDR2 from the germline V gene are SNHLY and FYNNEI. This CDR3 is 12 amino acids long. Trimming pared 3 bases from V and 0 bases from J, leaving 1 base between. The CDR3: CASSESTDTQYF. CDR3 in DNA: TGTGCCAGCAGTGAGAGCACAGATACGCAGTATTTT. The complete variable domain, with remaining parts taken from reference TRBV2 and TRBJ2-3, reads EPEVTQTPSHQVTQMGQEVILRCVPISNHLYFYWYRQILGQKVEFLVSFYNNEISEKSEIFDDQFSVERPDGSNFTLKIRSTKLEDSAMYFCASSESTDTQYFGPGTRLTVL.

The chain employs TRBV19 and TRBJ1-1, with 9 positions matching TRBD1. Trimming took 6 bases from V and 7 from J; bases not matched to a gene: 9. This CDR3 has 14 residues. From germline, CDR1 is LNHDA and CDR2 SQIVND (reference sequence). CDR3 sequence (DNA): TGTGCCAGTAGCGCCGACAGGGGGAGCCATGAAGCTTTCTTT. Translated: CASSADRGSHEAFF.

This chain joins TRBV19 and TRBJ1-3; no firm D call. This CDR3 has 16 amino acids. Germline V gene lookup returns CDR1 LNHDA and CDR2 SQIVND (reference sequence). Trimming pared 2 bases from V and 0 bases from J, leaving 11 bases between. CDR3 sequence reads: CASSIWAAFSGNTIYF. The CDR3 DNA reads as TGTGCCAGTAGTATATGGGCGGCCTTCTCTGGAAACACCATATATTTT.

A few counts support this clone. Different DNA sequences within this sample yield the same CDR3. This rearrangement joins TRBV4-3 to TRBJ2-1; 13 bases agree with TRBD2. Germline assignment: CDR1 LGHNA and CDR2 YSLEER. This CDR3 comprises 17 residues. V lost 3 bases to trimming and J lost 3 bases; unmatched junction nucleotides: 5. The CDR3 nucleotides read TGCGCCAGCAGCCAGCGACTAGCGGGGGGTAACTACAATGAGCAGTTCTTC. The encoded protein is CASSQRLAGGNYNEQFF.

DNA for the CDR3: TGTGCCAGTAGTACCCCAGGGGGTAATTCACCCCTCCACTTT. Translated, it gives CASSTPGGNSPLHF. This rearrangement joins TRBV19 to TRBJ1-6, with 7 bases identical to TRBD1. The CDR3 has 14 residues. Per germline, CDR1 LNHDA and CDR2 SQIVND (reference sequence). J lost 6 bases, V lost 4 bases, and 3 bases had no gene match.

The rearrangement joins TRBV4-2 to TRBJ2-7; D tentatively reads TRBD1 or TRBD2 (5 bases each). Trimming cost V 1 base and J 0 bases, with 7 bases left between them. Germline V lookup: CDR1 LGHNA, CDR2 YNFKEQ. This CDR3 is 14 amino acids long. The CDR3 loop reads CASSQVGPSYEQYF. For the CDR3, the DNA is TGTGCCAGCAGCCAAGTGGGACCCTCCTACGAGCAGTACTTC.

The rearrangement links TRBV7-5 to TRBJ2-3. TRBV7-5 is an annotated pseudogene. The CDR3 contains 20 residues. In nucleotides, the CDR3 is TGTGTCAGAAGCTTAGCCCCTATAAGAAGCTGGCGTAGGGGCACAGATACGCAGTATTTT. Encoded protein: CVRSLAPIRSWRRGTDTQYF.

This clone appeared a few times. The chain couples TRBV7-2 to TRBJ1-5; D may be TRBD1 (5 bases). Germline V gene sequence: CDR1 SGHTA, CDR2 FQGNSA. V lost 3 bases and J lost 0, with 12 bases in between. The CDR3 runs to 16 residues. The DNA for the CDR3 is TGTGCCAGCAGCTTGGTGGGGGTTTATAGCAATCAGCCCCAGCATTTT. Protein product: CASSLVGVYSNQPQHF.

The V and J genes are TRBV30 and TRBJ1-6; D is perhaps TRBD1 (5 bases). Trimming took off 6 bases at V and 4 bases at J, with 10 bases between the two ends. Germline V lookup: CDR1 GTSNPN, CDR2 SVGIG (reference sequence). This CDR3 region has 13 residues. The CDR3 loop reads CACSAGYNSPLHF. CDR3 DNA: TGTGCCTGCTCGGCAGGGTATAATTCACCCCTCCACTTT.

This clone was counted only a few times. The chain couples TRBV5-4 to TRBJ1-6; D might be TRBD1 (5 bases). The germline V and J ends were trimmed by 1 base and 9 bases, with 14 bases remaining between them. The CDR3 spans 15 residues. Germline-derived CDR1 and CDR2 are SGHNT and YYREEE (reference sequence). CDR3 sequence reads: CASSLRRGSTSPLHF. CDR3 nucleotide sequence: TGTGCCAGCAGCTTGAGGAGGGGTTCTACTTCACCCCTCCACTTT. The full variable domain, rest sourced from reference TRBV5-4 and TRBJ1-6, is ETGVTQSPTHLIKTRGQQVTLRCSSQSGHNTVSWYQQALGQGPQFIFQYYREEENGRGNFPPRFSGLQFPNYSSELNVNALELDDSALYLCASSLRRGSTSPLHFGNGTRLTVT.

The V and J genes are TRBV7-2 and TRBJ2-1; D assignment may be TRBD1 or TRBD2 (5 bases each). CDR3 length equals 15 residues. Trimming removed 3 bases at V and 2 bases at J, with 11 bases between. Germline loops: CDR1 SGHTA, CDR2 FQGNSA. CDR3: CASSFERGPYNEQFF. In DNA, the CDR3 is TGTGCCAGCAGCTTTGAGAGGGGCCCCTACAATGAGCAGTTCTTC.

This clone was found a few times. The CDR3 is CASGPTGLQGTF. In nucleotides, the CDR3 is TGTGCCAGCGGGCCTACAGGGCTCCAGGGCACCTTC. The chain links TRBV27 to TRBJ1-2; D is possibly TRBD1 (6 bases). Germline V gene sequence: CDR1 MNHEY, CDR2 SMNVEV (reference sequence). The CDR3 covers 12 residues. V was shortened by 8 bases and J by 13 bases, with 20 bases between the two germline ends.

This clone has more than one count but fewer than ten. CDR3 residues: CASSYRGTQYF. The CDR3 DNA follows: TGTGCCAGCAGTTACCGTGGGACCCAGTACTTC. V is TRBV6-5 and J is TRBJ2-5; D gene uncertain. Per germline, CDR1 MNHEY and CDR2 SVGAGI. The germline V and J ends were trimmed by 2 bases and 7 bases, with 5 bases remaining between them. The CDR3 loop spans 11 amino acids.

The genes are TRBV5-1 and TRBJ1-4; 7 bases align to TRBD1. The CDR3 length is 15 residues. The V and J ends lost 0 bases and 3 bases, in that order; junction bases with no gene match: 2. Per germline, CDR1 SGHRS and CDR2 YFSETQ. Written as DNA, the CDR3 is TGCGCCAGCAGCTTGGGACAGGGAGCTAATGAAAAACTGTTTTTT. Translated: CASSLGQGANEKLFF.

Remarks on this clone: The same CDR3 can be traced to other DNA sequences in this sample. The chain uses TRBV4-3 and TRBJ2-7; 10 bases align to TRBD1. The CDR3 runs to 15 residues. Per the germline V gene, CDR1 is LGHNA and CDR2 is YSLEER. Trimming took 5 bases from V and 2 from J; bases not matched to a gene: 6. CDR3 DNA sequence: TGCGCCAGCAGCTCACCGGGACAGGGGCCCTACGAGCAGTACTTC. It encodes CASSSPGQGPYEQYF.

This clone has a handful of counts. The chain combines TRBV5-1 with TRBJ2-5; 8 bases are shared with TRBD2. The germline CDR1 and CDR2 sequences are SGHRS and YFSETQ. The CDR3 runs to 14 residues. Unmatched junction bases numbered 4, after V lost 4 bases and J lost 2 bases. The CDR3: CASSHGGGQETQYF. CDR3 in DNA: TGCGCCAGCAGCCACGGGGGGGGACAAGAGACCCAGTACTTC.

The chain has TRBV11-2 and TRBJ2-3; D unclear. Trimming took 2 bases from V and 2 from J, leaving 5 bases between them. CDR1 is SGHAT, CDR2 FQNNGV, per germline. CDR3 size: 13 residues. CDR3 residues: CASSLIPTDTQYF. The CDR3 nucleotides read TGTGCCAGCAGCTTAATCCCCACAGATACGCAGTATTTT.

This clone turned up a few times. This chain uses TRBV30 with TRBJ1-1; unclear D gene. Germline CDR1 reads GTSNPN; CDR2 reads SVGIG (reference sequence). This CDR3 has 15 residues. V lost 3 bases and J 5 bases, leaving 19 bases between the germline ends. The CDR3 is CAWSVHLPGGTEAFF. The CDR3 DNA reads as TGTGCCTGGAGCGTCCACCTCCCAGGCGGGACTGAAGCTTTCTTT.

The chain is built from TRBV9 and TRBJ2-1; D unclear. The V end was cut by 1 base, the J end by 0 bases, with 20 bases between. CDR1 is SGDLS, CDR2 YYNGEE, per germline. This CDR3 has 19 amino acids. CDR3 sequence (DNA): TGTGCCAGCAGCGTACTCCCTCACTCGATTGTCAGCTCCTACAATGAGCAGTTCTTC. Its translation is CASSVLPHSIVSSYNEQFF. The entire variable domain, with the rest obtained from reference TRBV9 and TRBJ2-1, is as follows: DSGVTQTPKHLITATGQRVTLRCSPRSGDLSVYWYQQSLDQGLQFLIQYYNGEERAKGNILERFSAQQFPDLHSELNLSSLELGDSALYFCASSVLPHSIVSSYNEQFFGPGTRLTVL.

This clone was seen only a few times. The CDR3 DNA sequence: TGTGCCAGCAGCGTAGCGGGGTACGGGGTCCATGGCTACACCTTC. It is translated as CASSVAGYGVHGYTF. The V and J genes are TRBV9 and TRBJ1-2; D unclear. The V and J ends lost 0 bases and 6 bases respectively, with 15 bases between them. This CDR3 has 15 amino acids. Germline V gene sequence: CDR1 SGDLS, CDR2 YYNGEE.

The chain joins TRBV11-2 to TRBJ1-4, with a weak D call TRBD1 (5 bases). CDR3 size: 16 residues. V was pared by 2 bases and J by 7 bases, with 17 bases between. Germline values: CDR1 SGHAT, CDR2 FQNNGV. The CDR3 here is CASSLRGTLSSEKLFF. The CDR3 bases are TGTGCCAGCAGCTTAAGAGGGACGCTGTCATCTGAAAAACTGTTTTTT.

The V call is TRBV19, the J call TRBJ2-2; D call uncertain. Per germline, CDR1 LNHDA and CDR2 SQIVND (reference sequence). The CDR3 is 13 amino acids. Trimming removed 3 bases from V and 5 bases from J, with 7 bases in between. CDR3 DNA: TGTGCCAGTAGTATTGGCCGGACCGGGGAGCTGTTTTTT. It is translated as CASSIGRTGELFF.

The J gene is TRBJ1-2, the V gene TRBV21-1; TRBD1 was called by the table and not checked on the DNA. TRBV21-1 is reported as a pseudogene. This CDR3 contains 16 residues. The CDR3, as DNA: TGTGCCAGCAGCAAAGAATGGAGGGGGCGCGGCCATGGCTACACCTTC. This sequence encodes CASSKEWRGRGHGYTF.

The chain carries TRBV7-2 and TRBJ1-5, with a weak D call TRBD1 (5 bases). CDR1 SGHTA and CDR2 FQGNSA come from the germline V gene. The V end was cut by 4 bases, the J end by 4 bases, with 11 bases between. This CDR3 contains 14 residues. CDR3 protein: CASSYGQVNQPQHF. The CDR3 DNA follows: TGTGCCAGCAGCTACGGACAAGTTAATCAGCCCCAGCATTTT.

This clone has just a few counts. CDR3: CSVGQGLDSPLHF. The CDR3 DNA sequence: TGCAGCGTTGGCCAGGGGCTCGATTCACCCCTCCACTTT. V gene TRBV29-1 combines with J gene TRBJ1-6, with D perhaps matching TRBD1 (6 bases). Trimming stripped 4 bases from V and 8 bases from J, with 12 bases between. Germline lookup yields CDR1 SQVTM and CDR2 ANQGSEA. The CDR3 loop spans 13 amino acids.

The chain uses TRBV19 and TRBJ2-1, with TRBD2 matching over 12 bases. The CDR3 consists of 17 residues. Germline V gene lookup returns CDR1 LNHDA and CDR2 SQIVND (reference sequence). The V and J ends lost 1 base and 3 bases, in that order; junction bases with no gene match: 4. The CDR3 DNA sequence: TGTGCCAGTAGTATAGCTGGACTAGCGGGAATCTACAATGAGCAGTTCTTC. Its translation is CASSIAGLAGIYNEQFF.